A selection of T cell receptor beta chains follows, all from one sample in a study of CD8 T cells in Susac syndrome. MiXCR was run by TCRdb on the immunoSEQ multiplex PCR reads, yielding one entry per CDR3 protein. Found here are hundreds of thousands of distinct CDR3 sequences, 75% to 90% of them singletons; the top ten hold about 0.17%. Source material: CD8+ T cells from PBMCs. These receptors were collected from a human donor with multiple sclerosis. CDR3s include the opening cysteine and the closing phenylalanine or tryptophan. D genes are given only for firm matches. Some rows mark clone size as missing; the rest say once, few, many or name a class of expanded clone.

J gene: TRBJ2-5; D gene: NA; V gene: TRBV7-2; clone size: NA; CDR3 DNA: TGTGCCAGCAGCCCCACCTTATATTCCCGTGGGGAGACCCAGTACTTC; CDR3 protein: CASSPTLYSRGETQYF
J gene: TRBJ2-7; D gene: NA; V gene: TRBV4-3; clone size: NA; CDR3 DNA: TGCGCCAGCAGCCAAGGTCAAGGGAGCGCCTACGAGCAGTACTTC; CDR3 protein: CASSQGQGSAYEQYF
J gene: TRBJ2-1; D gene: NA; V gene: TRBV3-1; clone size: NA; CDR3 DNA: TGTGCCAGCAGCCCCTTTACTAGCCCCGAGCAGTTCTTC; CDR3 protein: CASSPFTSPEQFF
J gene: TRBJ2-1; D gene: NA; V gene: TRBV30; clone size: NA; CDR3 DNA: TGTGCCTGGAGTTTGGCTAGCGCCCACAATGAGCAGTTCTTC; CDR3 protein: CAWSLASAHNEQFF
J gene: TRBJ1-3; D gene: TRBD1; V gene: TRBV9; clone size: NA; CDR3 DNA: TGTGCCAGCAGCGTCGGACAGGGAGGAAACACCATATATTTT; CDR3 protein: CASSVGQGGNTIYF
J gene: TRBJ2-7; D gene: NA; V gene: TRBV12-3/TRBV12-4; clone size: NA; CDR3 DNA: TGTGCCAGCAGTCACGGACAGCCCTACGAGCAGTACTTC; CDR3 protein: CASSHGQPYEQYF
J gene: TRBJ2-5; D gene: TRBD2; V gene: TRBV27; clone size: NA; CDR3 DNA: TGTGCCAGCAGTTTAGTTTCGGGGGGGTACGGAACCCAGTACTTC; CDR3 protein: CASSLVSGGYGTQYF
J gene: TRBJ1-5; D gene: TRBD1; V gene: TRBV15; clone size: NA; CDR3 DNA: TGTGCCACCAGCAGGAAGGGGACAGTTGATTATAGCAATCAGCCCCAGCATTTT; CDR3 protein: CATSRKGTVDYSNQPQHF
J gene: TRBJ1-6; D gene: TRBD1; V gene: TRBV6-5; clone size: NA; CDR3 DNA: TGTGCCAGCAGAAAGACAGGGGAGGACTCACCCCTCCACTTT; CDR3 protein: CASRKTGEDSPLHF
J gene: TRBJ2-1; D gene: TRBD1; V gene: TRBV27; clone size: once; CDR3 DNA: TGTGCCAGCAGTTTCCAGGGCGGACAGGGCAATGAGCAGTTCTTC; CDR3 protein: CASSFQGGQGNEQFF
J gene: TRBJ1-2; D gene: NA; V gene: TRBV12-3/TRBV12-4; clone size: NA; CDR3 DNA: TGTGCCAGCAGTTTAATGGGGGGAGACTATGGCTACACCTTC; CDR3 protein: CASSLMGGDYGYTF
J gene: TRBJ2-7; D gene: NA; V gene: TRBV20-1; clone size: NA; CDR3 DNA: TGCAGTGCTAGCCTTCCGGACATGGGGAGCCACGAGCAGTACTTC; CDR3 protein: CSASLPDMGSHEQYF
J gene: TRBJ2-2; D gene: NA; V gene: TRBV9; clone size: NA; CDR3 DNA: TGTGCCAGCAGCGGCGCGAACACCGGGGAGCTGTTTTTT; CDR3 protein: CASSGANTGELFF
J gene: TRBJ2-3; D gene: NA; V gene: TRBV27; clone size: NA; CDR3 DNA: NA; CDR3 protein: CASSLFWPTDTQYF
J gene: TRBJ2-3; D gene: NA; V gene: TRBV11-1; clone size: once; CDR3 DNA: TGTGCCAGCAGCTTAGGGTTGGATGAGGCGGCAGATACGCAGTATTTT; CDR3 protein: CASSLGLDEAADTQYF
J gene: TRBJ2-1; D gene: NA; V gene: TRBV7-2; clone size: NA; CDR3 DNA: TGTGCCAGCAGCTTAGTAGGGGTTGGTGAGCAGTTCTTC; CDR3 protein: CASSLVGVGEQFF
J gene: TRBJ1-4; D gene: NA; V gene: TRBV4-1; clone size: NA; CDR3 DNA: TGCGCCAGCAGCCAAGGGGGTTCAACTAATGAAAAACTGTTTTTT; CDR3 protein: CASSQGGSTNEKLFF
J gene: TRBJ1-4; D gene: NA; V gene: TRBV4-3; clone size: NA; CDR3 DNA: TGCGCCAGCAGCCAAGGGTTGGGCACCTGGTACCTGTTTTTT; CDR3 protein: CASSQGLGTWYLFF
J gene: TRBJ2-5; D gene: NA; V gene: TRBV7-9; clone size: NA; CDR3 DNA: TGTGCCAGCAGCTTAAACCGGGGGGACATAGAGACCCAGTACTTC; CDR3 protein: CASSLNRGDIETQYF
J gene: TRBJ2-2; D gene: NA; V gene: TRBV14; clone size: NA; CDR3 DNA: TGTGCCAGCACCTTAACCGGGGGGAACACCGGGGAGCTGTTTTTT; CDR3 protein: CASTLTGGNTGELFF
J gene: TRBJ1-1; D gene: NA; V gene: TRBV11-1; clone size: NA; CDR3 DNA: TGTGCCAGCAGCTTGGAGATAATGAACACTGAAGCTTTCTTT; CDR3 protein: CASSLEIMNTEAFF
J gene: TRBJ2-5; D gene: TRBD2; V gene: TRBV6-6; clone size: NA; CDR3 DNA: TGTGCCAGCAGTTCCCTGCCAGCGGGGGGTCCGGAGACCCAGTACTTC; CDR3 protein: CASSSLPAGGPETQYF